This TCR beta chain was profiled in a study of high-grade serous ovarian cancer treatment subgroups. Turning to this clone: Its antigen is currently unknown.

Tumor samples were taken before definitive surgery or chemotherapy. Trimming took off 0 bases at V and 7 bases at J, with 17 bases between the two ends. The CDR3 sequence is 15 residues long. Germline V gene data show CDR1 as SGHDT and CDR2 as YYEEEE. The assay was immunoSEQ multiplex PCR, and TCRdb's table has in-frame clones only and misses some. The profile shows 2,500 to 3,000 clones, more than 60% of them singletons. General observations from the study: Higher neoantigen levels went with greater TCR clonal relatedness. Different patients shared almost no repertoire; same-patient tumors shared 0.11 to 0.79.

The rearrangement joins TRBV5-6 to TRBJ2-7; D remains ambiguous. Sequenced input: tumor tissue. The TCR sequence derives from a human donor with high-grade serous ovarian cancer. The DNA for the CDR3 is TGTGCCAGCAGCTTGGGCCCCTCTCTACGTTTGGAGCAGTACTTC. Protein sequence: CASSLGPSLRLEQYF.